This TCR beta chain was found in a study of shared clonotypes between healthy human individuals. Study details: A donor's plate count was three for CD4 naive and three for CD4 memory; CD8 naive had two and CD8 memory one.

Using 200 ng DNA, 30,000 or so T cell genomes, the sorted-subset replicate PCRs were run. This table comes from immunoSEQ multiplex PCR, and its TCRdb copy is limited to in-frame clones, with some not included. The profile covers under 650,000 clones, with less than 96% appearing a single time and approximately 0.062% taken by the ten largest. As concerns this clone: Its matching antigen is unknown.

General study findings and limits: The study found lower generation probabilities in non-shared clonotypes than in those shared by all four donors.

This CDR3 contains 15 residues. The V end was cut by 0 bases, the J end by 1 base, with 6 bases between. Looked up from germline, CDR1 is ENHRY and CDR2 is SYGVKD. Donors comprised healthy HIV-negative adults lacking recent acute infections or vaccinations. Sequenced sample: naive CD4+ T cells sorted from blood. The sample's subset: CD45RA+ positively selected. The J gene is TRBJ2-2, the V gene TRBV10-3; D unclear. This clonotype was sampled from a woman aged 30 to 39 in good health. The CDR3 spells CAISESKRNTGELFF. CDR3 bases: TGTGCCATCAGTGAGTCGAAGAGGAACACCGGGGAGCTGTTTTTT.